Listed here are 15 T cell receptor beta chains from one sample, sequenced in a study of blood T cell repertoires in COVID-19. This table comes from immunoSEQ multiplex PCR, and its TCRdb copy is limited to in-frame clones, with some not included. The sample has some 50,000 clones, about 87% seen once. The source material was peripheral blood. Source of these receptors: a human donor in a cohort sampled during active COVID-19.

V is TRBV19 and J is TRBJ1-3; D may be TRBD1 (6 bases). V was clipped by 7 bases and J by 0 bases, with 10 bases between them. The CDR3 spans 14 residues. The germline CDR1 and CDR2 sequences are LNHDA and SQIVND (reference sequence). CDR3 DNA: TGTGCCAGTACAGGGGACGGCTCTGGAAACACCATATATTTT. Its protein is CASTGDGSGNTIYF.

The J gene is TRBJ2-7, the V gene TRBV28, with D possibly being TRBD2 (6 bases). The ends were cut back, 1 base at V and 2 bases at J, with 15 bases in the middle. Germline V gene lookup returns CDR1 MDHEN and CDR2 SYDVKM. CDR3 size: 16 residues. The CDR3 bases are TGTGCCAGCAGTTTATCCCCGGACTGGAGGGCCTACGAGCAGTACTTC. This codes for CASSLSPDWRAYEQYF.

The chain couples TRBV5-4 to TRBJ1-1; unclear D gene. Germline V lookup: CDR1 SGHNT, CDR2 YYREEE (reference sequence). The CDR3 has 14 residues. Trimming removed 0 bases from V and 10 bases from J, with 16 bases in between. For the CDR3, the DNA is TGTGCCAGCAGCTTGGGGGCGCCCCGGGGAGGAGCTTTCTTT. It encodes CASSLGAPRGGAFF.

The chain combines TRBV28 with TRBJ2-7; 9 bases line up with TRBD2. Germline CDR1 MDHEN, CDR2 SYDVKM. The CDR3 covers 15 residues. V lost 1 base, J lost 3 bases, and 4 bases stayed unmatched. The CDR3 DNA reads TGTGCCAGCAGTTTATCTAGCGGGGTTGGCTACGAGCAGTACTTC. Its protein is CASSLSSGVGYEQYF.

The chain combines TRBV9 with TRBJ2-4; TRBD1 matches 8 bases. V was clipped by 5 bases and J by 4 bases; unmatched bases: 5. The CDR3 sequence is 14 residues long. Germline assignment: CDR1 SGDLS and CDR2 YYNGEE. CDR3 sequence: CASSETGVKNIQYF. In DNA form, the CDR3 reads TGTGCCAGCAGTGAGACAGGGGTAAAAAACATTCAGTACTTC.

CDR3 protein: CASSFRQDYGYTF. In DNA, the CDR3 is TGTGCCAGCAGTTTCCGACAGGACTATGGCTACACCTTC. J is TRBJ1-2 and V is TRBV12-3 or TRBV12-4; tentative D call: TRBD1 (6 bases). The CDR3 has 13 amino acids. The V end was cut by 3 bases, the J end by 3 bases, with 8 bases between.

The chain is built from TRBV30 and TRBJ2-2, with D hard to call. Germline CDR1 reads GTSNPN; CDR2 reads SVGIG (reference sequence). The V end was cut by 5 bases, the J end by 4 bases, with 5 bases between. This CDR3 region has 11 residues. CDR3 bases: TGTGCCTGGGTCTCCACCGGGGAGCTGTTTTTT. This sequence encodes CAWVSTGELFF.

The chain combines TRBV27 with TRBJ2-7; tentative D call: TRBD1 (6 bases). The CDR3 totals 15 residues. The V end was cut by 3 bases, the J end by 1 base, with 13 bases between. Germline lookup yields CDR1 MNHEY and CDR2 SMNVEV (reference sequence). Written as DNA, the CDR3 is TGTGCCAGCAGTTTTAGCAGGGGAGCGTCCTACGAGCAGTACTTC. Encoded protein: CASSFSRGASYEQYF.

This rearrangement joins TRBV10-2 to TRBJ2-7; no clear D. The CDR3 contains 13 residues. V lost 6 bases and J 0 bases, leaving 9 bases between the germline ends. Germline CDR1 is WSHSY and CDR2 is SAAADI. The CDR3 region is CASRAGSSYEQYF. The CDR3 DNA reads as TGCGCCAGCAGAGCCGGGTCCTCCTACGAGCAGTACTTC.

V gene TRBV15 combines with J gene TRBJ2-5, with D possibly TRBD1 on 6 matching bases. Germline values: CDR1 LNHNV, CDR2 YYDKDF (reference sequence). V lost 6 bases and J 4 bases, leaving 12 bases between the germline ends. The CDR3 length is 13 residues. The CDR3 is CATSTGKGETQYF. CDR3 sequence (DNA): TGTGCCACCAGTACAGGGAAGGGAGAGACCCAGTACTTC.

Remarks on this clone: Within the sample, other DNA sequences also encode this same CDR3. The chain has TRBV5-1 and TRBJ1-3; D is perhaps TRBD1 (5 bases). Germline V gene data show CDR1 as SGHRS and CDR2 as YFSETQ. CDR3 length: 20 amino acids. Deletions cut 0 bases from V and 0 bases from J, with 22 bases between. The CDR3 DNA reads TGCGCCAGCAGCTTGGGGGGCGACGTATGGGCAGCAAGCTCTGGAAACACCATATATTTT. Its translation: CASSLGGDVWAASSGNTIYF. Full variable domain (remainder filled in from reference TRBV5-1 and TRBJ1-3): KAGVTQTPRYLIKTRGQQVTLSCSPISGHRSVSWYQQTPGQGLQFLFEYFSETQRNKGNFPGRFSGRQFSNSRSEMNVSTLELGDSALYLCASSLGGDVWAASSGNTIYFGEGSWLTVV.

The V gene is TRBV29-1, the J gene TRBJ2-7; 7 bases agree with TRBD2. The CDR3 runs 13 residues. Trimming removed 5 bases from V and 3 bases from J; junction bases left unmatched: 7. The germline CDR1 and CDR2 sequences are SQVTM and ANQGSEA. CDR3 in amino acids: CSVLPSGVYEQYF. CDR3 in DNA: TGCAGCGTTTTACCTAGCGGAGTCTACGAGCAGTACTTC.

The chain combines TRBV12-5 with TRBJ2-3; 7 nucleotides agree with TRBD1. The V segment lost 2 bases and the J segment 3 bases; nucleotides outside the gene matches: 8. CDR3 length equals 16 residues. Germline CDR1 and CDR2: LGHNT and FRNRAP. CDR3 amino acids: CASGLFSGGRTDTQYF. For the CDR3, the DNA is TGTGCTAGTGGTTTGTTCTCAGGGGGTAGGACAGATACGCAGTATTTT. The entire variable domain, with the rest obtained from reference TRBV12-5 and TRBJ2-3, is as follows: DARVTQTPRHKVTEMGQEVTMRCQPILGHNTVFWYRQTMMQGLELLAYFRNRAPLDDSGMPKDRFSAEMPDATLATLKIQPSEPRDSAVYFCASGLFSGGRTDTQYFGPGTRLTVL.

The chain couples TRBV20-1 to TRBJ1-1; 9 bases are a match to TRBD1. The CDR3 totals 15 residues. J gave up 1 base and V 3 bases, and 6 bases lay outside the gene matches. The germline gives CDR1 DFQATT, CDR2 SNEGSKA (reference sequence). The CDR3 spells CSASAPGQGNTEAFF. CDR3 coding DNA: TGCAGTGCTAGTGCGCCGGGACAGGGGAACACTGAAGCTTTCTTT.

J is TRBJ1-1 and V is TRBV30, with D unclear. This CDR3 region has 12 residues. Germline lookup yields CDR1 GTSNPN and CDR2 SVGIG (reference sequence). The ends were cut back, 4 bases at V and 6 bases at J, with 12 bases in the middle. CDR3: CAWNGKYAEAFF. In DNA, the CDR3 is TGTGCCTGGAACGGGAAATACGCTGAAGCTTTCTTT.